This entry features one T cell receptor beta chain sequence. Its target is not known. The data stem from a study of tumor-infiltrating lymphocytes in primary liver carcinoma. Background on the study: Samples returned roughly 3.65 to 7.5 million productive TCRbeta reads each. Read depth did not differ significantly between tissue types.

Blood RNA originated from unsorted whole blood, with germline DNA additionally extracted. No patient had received treatment, and all had chronic HBV infection. From 500 to 600 ng of total RNA, TCR beta-specific cDNA was reverse-transcribed using a constant-region primer. ARM-PCR, slightly modified, supplied the TCR beta libraries through three nested multiplex PCR rounds. TRBV1-TRBV30 forward primers paired with a C-beta reverse primer were used in the first two PCR rounds, which ran approximately 10 cycles each. Each CDR3 protein gets one entry after TCRdb re-called the multiplex PCR reads with MiXCR. This sample has about 320,000 distinct CDR3 sequences; almost 60% occur once, and the top ten carry over 15%. Notes on the study in general: Tumor region pairs overlapped more than did tumor-adjacent and tumor-blood pairs.

Trimming removed 6 bases from V and 6 bases from J, with 8 bases in between. The CDR3 contains 11 residues. The source of this sequence is a woman in her 30s with primary liver carcinoma and hepatitis B virus infection. The chain combines TRBV12-3 or TRBV12-4 with TRBJ1-1; a possible D gene is TRBD1 (5 bases). Sequenced sample: peripheral blood. The CDR3 sequence: CASRFRAEAFF. In DNA, the CDR3 is TGTGCCAGCAGGTTCAGGGCTGAAGCTTTCTTT.